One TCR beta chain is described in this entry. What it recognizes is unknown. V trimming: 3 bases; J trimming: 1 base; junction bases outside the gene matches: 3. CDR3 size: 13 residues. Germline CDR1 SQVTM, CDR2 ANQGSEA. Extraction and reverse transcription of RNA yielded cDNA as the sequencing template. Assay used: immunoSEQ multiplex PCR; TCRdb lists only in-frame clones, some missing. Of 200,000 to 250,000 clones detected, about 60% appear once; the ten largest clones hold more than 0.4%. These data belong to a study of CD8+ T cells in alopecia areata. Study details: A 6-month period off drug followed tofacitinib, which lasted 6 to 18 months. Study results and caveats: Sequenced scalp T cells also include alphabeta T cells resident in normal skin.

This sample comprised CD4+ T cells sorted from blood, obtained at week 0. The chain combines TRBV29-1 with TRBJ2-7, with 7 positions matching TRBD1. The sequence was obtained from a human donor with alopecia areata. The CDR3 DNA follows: TGCAGCGTTGAGGGACAGCGATCCTACGAGCAGTACTTC. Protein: CSVEGQRSYEQYF.